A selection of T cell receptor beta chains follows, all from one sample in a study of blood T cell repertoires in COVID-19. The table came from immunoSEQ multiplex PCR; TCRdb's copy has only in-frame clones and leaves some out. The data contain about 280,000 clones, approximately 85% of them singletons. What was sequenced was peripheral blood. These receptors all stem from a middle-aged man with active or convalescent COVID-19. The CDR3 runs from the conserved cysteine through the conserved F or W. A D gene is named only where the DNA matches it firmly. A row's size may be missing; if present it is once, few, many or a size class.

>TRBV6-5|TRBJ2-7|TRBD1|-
CASSSPGGYEQYF
TGTGCCAGCAGTAGTCCAGGGGGCTACGAGCAGTACTTC
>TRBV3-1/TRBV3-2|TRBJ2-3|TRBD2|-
CASRHTSGSTDTQYF
TGTGCCAGCAGACACACTAGCGGCAGCACAGATACGCAGTATTTT
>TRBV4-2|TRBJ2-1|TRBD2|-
CASSPRVEREDHNEQFF
TGTGCCAGCAGCCCCCGTGTGGAGCGGGAGGACCACAATGAGCAGTTCTTC
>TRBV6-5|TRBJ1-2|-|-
CASRRDKNYGYTF
TGTGCCAGCAGGAGGGACAAAAACTATGGCTACACCTTC
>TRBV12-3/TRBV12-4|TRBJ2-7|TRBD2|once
CASSLPLAVRYF
TGTGCCAGCAGTCTCCCACTAGCGGTCAGGTACTTC
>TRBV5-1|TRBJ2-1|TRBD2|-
CASSPWTSADNEQFF
TGCGCCAGCAGCCCGTGGACTAGCGCCGACAATGAGCAGTTCTTC
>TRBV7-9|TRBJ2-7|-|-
CASSLVQGSLGEQYF
TGTGCCAGCAGCTTAGTTCAAGGATCCCTAGGCGAGCAGTACTTC
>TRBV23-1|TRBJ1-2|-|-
CASSQLYSFCYGYTF
TGCGCCAGCAGTCAATTGTACAGCTTTTGTTATGGCTACACCTTC
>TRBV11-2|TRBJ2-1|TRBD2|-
CASSSEISGKGGEQFF
TGTGCCAGCAGCTCAGAAATTAGCGGGAAAGGCGGTGAGCAGTTCTTC
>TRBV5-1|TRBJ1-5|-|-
CASSFGGLGQPQHF
TGCGCCAGCAGCTTTGGAGGGCTGGGGCAGCCCCAGCATTTT
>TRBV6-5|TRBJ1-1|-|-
CASSYGQGDTEAFF
TGTGCCAGCAGTTACGGTCAGGGTGACACTGAAGCTTTCTTT